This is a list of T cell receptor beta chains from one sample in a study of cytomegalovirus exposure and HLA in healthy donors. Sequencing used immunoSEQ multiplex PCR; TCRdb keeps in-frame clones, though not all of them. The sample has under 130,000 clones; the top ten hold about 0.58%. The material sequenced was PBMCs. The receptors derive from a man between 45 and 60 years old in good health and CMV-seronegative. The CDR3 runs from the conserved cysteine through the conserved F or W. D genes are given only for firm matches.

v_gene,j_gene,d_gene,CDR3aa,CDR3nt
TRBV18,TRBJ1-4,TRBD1,CASSPGQVYEKLFF,TGTGCCAGCTCACCGGGACAGGTATACGAAAAACTGTTTTTT
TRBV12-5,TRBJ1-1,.,CASGLERNTEAFF,TGTGCTAGTGGTTTGGAGAGGAACACTGAAGCTTTCTTT
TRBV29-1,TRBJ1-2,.,CSEKDSSGGYTF,TGCAGCGAGAAAGACAGCTCTGGTGGCTACACCTTC
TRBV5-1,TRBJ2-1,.,CASSPGGAAVYNEQFF,TGCGCCAGCAGCCCCGGAGGCGCAGCTGTCTACAATGAGCAGTTCTTC
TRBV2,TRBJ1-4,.,CASSAGRTEGEKLFF,TGTGCCAGCAGTGCAGGGCGGACGGAAGGTGAAAAACTGTTTTTT
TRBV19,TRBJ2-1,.,CASTPDPLYSPLRTYNEQFF,TGTGCCAGTACCCCTGACCCTCTGTACAGCCCCCTTCGCACCTACAATGAGCAGTTCTTC
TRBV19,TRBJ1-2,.,CASSIVGAYGYTF,TGTGCCAGTAGTATAGTGGGAGCGTATGGCTACACCTTC
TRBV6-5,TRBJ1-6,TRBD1,CASSSGQGNNSPLHF,TGTGCCAGCAGTTCCGGACAGGGTAATAATTCACCCCTCCACTTT
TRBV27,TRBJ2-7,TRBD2,CASSPSPYGTSGRAGFYEQYF,TGTGCCAGCAGTCCAAGCCCATATGGGACTAGCGGGAGAGCCGGTTTTTACGAGCAGTACTTC
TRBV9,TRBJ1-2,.,CASSVGGPSYGYTF,TGTGCCAGCAGCGTAGGCGGGCCGTCCTATGGCTACACCTTC
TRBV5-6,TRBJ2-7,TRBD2,CASSPASGYEQYF,TGTGCCAGCAGCCCTGCTAGCGGGTACGAGCAGTACTTC
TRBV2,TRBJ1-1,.,CASRPDMNTEAFF,TGTGCCAGCAGGCCAGACATGAACACTGAAGCTTTCTTT
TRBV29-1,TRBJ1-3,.,CSVAGPLDGNTIYF,TGCAGCGTTGCAGGGCCGTTAGATGGAAACACCATATATTTT
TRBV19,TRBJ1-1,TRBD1,CASLDRVGTEAFF,TGTGCCAGCTTGGACAGGGTGGGTACTGAAGCTTTCTTT
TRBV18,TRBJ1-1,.,CASSPGAGNTEAFF,TGTGCCAGCTCACCAGGGGCCGGGAACACTGAAGCTTTCTTT
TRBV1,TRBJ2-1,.,CTSSQGGREINEQFF,TGCACCAGCAGCCAAGGGGGACGGGAGATCAATGAGCAGTTCTTC
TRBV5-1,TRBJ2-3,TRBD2,CASSVLGTSYTDTQYF,TGCGCCAGCAGCGTGCTAGGGACTAGCTACACAGATACGCAGTATTTT
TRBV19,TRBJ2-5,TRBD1,CASSIRVRDRGQETQYF,TGTGCCAGTAGTATCCGGGTGAGGGACAGGGGACAAGAGACCCAGTACTTC
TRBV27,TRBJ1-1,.,CASTLTYGRPTEAFF,TGTGCCAGCACCTTGACATATGGTCGGCCGACTGAAGCTTTCTTT
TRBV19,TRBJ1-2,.,CASRPHRVHGYTF,TGTGCCAGTAGACCACACAGGGTCCATGGCTACACCTTC
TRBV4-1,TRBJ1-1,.,CASSHNGVTEAFF,TGCGCCAGCAGCCATAACGGGGTAACTGAAGCCTTCTTT
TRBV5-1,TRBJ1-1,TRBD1,CASSFDRGAEAFF,TGCGCCAGCAGCTTTGACAGGGGTGCTGAAGCTTTCTTT
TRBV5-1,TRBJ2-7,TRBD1,CASSLGGTVSSYEQYF,TGCGCCAGCAGCTTGGGGGGGACAGTTTCCTCCTACGAGCAGTACTTC
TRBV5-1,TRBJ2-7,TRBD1,CASSLTRDRVYEQYF,TGCGCCAGCAGCTTGACCCGGGACAGGGTCTACGAGCAGTACTTC
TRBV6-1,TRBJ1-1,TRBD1,CASRQGLNTEAFF,TGTGCCAGCCGACAGGGACTGAACACTGAAGCTTTCTTT
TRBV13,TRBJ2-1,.,CASSLYLYNEQFF,TGTGCCAGCAGCCTCTACCTATACAATGAGCAGTTCTTC
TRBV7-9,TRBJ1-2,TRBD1,CASSSADRLLGYTF,TGTGCCAGCAGCTCCGCGGACAGGCTACTTGGCTACACCTTC
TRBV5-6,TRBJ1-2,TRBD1,CASSRPQGAIYGYTF,TGTGCCAGCAGCCGACCCCAGGGGGCTATCTATGGCTACACCTTC
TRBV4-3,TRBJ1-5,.,CASSQDAGSKDQPQHF,TGCGCCAGCAGCCAAGATGCGGGAAGTAAGGATCAGCCCCAGCATTTT
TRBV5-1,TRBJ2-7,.,CASSLGTFGSYEQYF,TGCGCCAGCAGCTTGGGGACTTTTGGCTCCTACGAGCAGTACTTC
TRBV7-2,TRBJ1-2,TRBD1,CASSLGGQPYGYTF,TGTGCCAGCAGCTTAGGGGGACAGCCCTATGGCTACACCTTC
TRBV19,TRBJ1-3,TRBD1,CASPGQGTKGSGNTIYF,TGTGCCAGTCCGGGACAGGGGACAAAAGGATCTGGAAACACCATATATTTT
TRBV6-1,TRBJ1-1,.,CASSDQGVEAFF,TGTGCCAGCAGTGATCAGGGTGTAGAAGCTTTCTTT
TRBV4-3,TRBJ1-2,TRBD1,CASSQGDRSPYGYTF,TGCGCCAGCAGCCAAGGGGACAGGAGTCCCTATGGCTACACCTTC
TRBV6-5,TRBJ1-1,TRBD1,CASSSPGTGQTFF,TGTGCCAGCAGTTCCCCGGGGACAGGACAAACTTTCTTT
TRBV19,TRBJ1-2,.,CASSIPRAKSYGYTF,TGTGCCAGTAGTATCCCCAGGGCTAAATCCTATGGCTACACCTTC
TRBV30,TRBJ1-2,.,CAWSPPQGGAYGYTF,TGCGCCTGGAGTCCACCACAAGGAGGGGCCTATGGCTACACCTTC
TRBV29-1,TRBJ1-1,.,CSVDRAEAFF,TGCAGCGTTGATCGCGCTGAAGCTTTCTTT
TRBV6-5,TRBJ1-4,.,CASSYETTNEKLFF,TGTGCCAGCAGTTACGAGACAACTAATGAAAAACTGTTTTTT
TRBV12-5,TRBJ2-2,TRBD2,CASGLRGAGELFF,TGTGCTAGTGGTTTGCGGGGGGCCGGGGAGCTGTTTTTT
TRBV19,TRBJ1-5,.,CASSIYSSPQHF,TGTGCCAGTAGTATATATAGCTCGCCCCAGCATTTT
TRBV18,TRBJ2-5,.,CASSPRQGSQETQYF,TGTGCCAGCTCACCAAGGCAGGGATCGCAAGAGACCCAGTACTTC
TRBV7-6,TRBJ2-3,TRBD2,CASSTLAAGTDTQYF,TGTGCCAGCAGCACGCTAGCGGCAGGCACAGATACGCAGTATTTT
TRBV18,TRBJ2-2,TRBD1,CASSRQGASGTGELFF,TGTGCCAGCTCACGACAGGGGGCCTCAGGGACCGGGGAGCTGTTTTTT
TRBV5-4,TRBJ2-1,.,CASTLGGGRSYNEQFF,TGTGCCAGCACCCTCGGGGGTGGCCGCTCCTACAATGAGCAGTTCTTC
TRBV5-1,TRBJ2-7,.,CASSLVVAYEQYF,TGCGCCAGCAGCTTGGTAGTCGCCTACGAGCAGTACTTC
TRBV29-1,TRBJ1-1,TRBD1,CSASPGQVEVRPFF,TGCAGCGCCAGCCCGGGACAGGTCGAAGTTCGGCCTTTCTTT
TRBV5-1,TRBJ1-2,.,CASSFLTVGYGYTF,TGCGCCAGCAGCTTTCTCACGGTTGGCTATGGCTACACCTTC
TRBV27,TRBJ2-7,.,CASSLSTGTSAYEQYF,TGTGCCAGCAGTTTATCGACGGGGACATCGGCCTACGAGCAGTACTTC
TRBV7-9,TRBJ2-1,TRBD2,CASSPGASGYNEQFF,TGTGCCAGCAGCCCCGGGGCTAGCGGGTACAATGAGCAGTTCTTC